This T cell receptor beta chain was profiled in a study of identical twins. The germline V and J ends were trimmed by 2 bases and 3 bases, with 11 bases remaining between them. This CDR3 has 14 amino acids. Germline assignment: CDR1 SGHVS and CDR2 FQNEAQ. This clonotype was detected a few times. TCRdb re-analysed the 5' RACE reads in MiXCR, keeping a single row per CDR3 protein. The sample records 700,000 or so distinct CDR3 sequences, around 8.6% being singletons. These sequences were also reported in another study, on yellow fever vaccine responses in identical twins.

V is TRBV7-8 and J is TRBJ2-7, with D uncertain. Sequencing used PBMCs. The clonotype originates from a young woman in good health. The CDR3 coding sequence is TGTGCCAGCAGCTTAACACAGTTATACTACGAGCAGTACTTC. It encodes CASSLTQLYYEQYF.